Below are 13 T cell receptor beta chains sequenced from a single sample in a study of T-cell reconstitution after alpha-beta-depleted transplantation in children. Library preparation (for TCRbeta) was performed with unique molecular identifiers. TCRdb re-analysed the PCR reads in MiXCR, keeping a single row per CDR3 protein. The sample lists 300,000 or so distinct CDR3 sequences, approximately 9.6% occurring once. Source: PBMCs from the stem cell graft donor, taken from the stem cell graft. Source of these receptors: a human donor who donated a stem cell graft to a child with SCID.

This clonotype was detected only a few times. CDR3 in amino acids: CASSPFPGTGASYEQYF. CDR3 DNA sequence: TGTGCCAGCAGCCCCTTCCCCGGGACAGGGGCCTCCTACGAGCAGTACTTC. The rearrangement joins TRBV12-3 or TRBV12-4 to TRBJ2-7; the match to TRBD1 covers 10 bases. The CDR3 has 17 amino acids. The ends lost 6 bases at V and 0 bases at J; junction bases unmatched: 11.

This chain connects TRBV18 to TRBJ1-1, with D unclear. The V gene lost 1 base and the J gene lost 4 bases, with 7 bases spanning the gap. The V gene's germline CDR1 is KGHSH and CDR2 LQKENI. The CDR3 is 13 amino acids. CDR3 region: CASSPQVTTEAFF. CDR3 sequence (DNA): TGTGCCAGCTCACCACAGGTAACCACTGAAGCTTTCTTT.

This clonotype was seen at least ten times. The DNA of the CDR3 is TGCAGTGCTAGAACTAGCGGAAACACAGATACGCAGTATTTT. It yields the protein CSARTSGNTDTQYF. The chain combines TRBV20-1 with TRBJ2-3; 8 bases align to TRBD2. This CDR3 has 14 amino acids. Per the germline V gene, CDR1 is DFQATT and CDR2 is SNEGSKA (reference sequence). After removal of 2 bases from V and 2 bases from J, the junction contained 3 bases not matched to a gene.

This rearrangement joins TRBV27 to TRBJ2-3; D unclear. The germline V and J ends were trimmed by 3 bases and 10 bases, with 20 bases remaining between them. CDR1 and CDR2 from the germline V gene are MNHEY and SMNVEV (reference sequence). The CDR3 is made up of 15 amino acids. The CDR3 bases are TGTGCCAGCAGTTTTATTGAGTCTCCCCTCAAGCCGCAGTATTTT. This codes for CASSFIESPLKPQYF.

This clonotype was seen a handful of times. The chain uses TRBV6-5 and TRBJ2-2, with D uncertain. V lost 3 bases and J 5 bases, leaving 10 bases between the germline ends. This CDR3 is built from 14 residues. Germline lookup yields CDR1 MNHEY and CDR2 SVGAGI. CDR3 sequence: CASSYGVRTGELFF. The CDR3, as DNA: TGTGCCAGCAGTTATGGGGTTAGGACCGGGGAGCTGTTTTTT.

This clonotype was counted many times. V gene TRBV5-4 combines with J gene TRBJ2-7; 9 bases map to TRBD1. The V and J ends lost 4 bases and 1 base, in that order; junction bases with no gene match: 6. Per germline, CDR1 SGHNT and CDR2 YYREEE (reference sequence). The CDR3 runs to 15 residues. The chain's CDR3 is CASSRPGQGSYEQYF. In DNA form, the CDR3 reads TGTGCCAGCAGCAGGCCGGGACAGGGATCCTACGAGCAGTACTTC.

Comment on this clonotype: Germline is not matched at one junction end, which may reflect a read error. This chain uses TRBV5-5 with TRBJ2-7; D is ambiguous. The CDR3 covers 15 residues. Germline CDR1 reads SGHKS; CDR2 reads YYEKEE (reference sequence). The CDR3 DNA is TGTGCCAGCAGCTTGTCGTCAGTAAGCTCCTACGATCAGTACTTC. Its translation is CASSLSSVSSYDQYF. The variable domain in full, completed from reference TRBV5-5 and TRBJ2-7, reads DAGVTQSPTHLIKTRGQQVTLRCSPISGHKSVSWYQQVLGQGPQFIFQYYEKEERGRGNFPDRFSARQFPNYSSELNVNALLLGDSALYLCASSLSSVSSYDQYFGPGTRLTVT.

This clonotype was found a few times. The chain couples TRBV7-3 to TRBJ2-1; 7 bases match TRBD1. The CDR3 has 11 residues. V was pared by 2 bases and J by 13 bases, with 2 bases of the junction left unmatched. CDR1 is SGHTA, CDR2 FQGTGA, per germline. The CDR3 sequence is CASSLDRVQFF. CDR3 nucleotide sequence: TGTGCCAGCAGCTTAGACAGGGTCCAGTTCTTC.

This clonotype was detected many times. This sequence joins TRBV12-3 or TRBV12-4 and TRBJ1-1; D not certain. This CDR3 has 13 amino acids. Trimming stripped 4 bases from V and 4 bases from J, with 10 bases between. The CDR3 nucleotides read TGTGCCAGCAGTTCGAAGGGAATCACTGAAGCTTTCTTT. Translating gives CASSSKGITEAFF.

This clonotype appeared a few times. The chain's CDR3 is CASTPTAGLSNQPQHF. CDR3 nucleotide sequence: TGTGCCAGCACCCCAACGGCAGGGTTAAGCAATCAGCCCCAGCATTTT. The rearrangement uses TRBV12-3 or TRBV12-4 and TRBJ1-5, with D maybe TRBD1 (5 bases). Trimming took 7 bases from V and 1 from J, leaving 17 bases between them. The CDR3 is 16 amino acids.

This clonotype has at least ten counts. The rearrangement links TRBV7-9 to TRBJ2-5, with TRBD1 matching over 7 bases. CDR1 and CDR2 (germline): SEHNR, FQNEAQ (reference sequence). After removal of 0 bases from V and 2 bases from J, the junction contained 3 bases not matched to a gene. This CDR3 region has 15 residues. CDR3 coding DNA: TGTGCCAGCAGCTTAGCGGGGACAGCTCAAGAGACCCAGTACTTC. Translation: CASSLAGTAQETQYF.

The CDR3 loop reads CASSKGRTDCPKNTGELFF. CDR3 nucleotide sequence: TGTGCCAGCAGCAAGGGCAGGACAGACTGTCCCAAAAACACCGGGGAGCTGTTTTTT. This rearrangement joins TRBV21-1 to TRBJ2-2; no check of the table's D call, TRBD1, against the DNA was made. TRBV21-1 is annotated as a pseudogene. The CDR3 is 19 amino acids.

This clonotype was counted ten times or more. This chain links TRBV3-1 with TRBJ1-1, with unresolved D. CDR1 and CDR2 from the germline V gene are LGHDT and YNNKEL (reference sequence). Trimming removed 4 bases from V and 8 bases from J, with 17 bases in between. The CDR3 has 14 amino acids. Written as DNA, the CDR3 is TGTGCCAGCAGCCTAAGCTCTACACCCCGCGAAGCTTTCTTT. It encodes CASSLSSTPREAFF.